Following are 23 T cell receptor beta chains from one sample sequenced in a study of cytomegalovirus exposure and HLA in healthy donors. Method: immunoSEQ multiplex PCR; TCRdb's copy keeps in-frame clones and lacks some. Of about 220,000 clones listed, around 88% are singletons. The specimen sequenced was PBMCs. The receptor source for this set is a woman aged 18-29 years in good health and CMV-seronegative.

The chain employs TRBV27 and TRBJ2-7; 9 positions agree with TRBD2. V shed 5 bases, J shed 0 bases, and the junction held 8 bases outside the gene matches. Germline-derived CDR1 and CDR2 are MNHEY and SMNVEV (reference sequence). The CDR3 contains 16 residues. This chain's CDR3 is CASSPWTSDSSYEQYF. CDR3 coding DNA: TGTGCCAGCAGTCCCTGGACTAGCGACAGCTCCTACGAGCAGTACTTC.

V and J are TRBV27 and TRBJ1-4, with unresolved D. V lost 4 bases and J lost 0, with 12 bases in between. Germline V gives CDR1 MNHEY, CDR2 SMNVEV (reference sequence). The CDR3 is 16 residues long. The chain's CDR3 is CASSSRLRATNEKLFF. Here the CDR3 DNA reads TGTGCCAGCAGTTCCCGATTAAGAGCAACTAATGAAAAACTGTTTTTT.

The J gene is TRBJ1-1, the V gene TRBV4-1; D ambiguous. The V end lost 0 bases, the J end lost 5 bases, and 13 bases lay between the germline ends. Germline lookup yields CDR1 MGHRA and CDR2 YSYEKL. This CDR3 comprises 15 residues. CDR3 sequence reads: CASSQELRAETEAFF. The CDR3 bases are TGCGCCAGCAGCCAAGAGCTGCGGGCAGAAACTGAAGCTTTCTTT.

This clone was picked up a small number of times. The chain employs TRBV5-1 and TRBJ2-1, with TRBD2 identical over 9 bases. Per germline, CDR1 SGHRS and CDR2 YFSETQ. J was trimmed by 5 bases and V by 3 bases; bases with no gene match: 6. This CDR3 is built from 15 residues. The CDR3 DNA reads TGCGCCAGCAGCTCCCTGACTAGCGGAAACAATGAGCAGTTCTTC. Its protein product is CASSSLTSGNNEQFF.

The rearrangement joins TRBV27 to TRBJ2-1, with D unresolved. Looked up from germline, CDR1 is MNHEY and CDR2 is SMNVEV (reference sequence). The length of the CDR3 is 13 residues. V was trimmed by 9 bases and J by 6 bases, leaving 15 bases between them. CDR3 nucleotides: TGTGCCAGTACCCTTAGCCCCACCAATGAGCAGTTCTTC. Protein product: CASTLSPTNEQFF.

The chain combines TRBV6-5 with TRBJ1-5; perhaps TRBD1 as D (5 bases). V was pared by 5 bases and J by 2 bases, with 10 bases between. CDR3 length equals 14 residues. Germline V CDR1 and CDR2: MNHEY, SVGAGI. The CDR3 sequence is CASSRGVGNQPQHF. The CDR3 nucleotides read TGTGCCAGCAGTCGGGGGGTTGGCAATCAGCCCCAGCATTTT.

The CDR3 reads CSVDLSQVNTGQRTEHGYTF. The CDR3 coding sequence is TGCAGCGTTGACTTGAGCCAGGTTAACACCGGCCAGAGGACTGAGCATGGCTACACCTTC. The chain recombines TRBV29-1 with TRBJ1-2; D not certain. The germline CDR1 and CDR2 sequences are SQVTM and ANQGSEA. The CDR3 sequence is 20 residues long. The V gene lost 3 bases and the J gene lost 6 bases, with 35 bases spanning the gap.

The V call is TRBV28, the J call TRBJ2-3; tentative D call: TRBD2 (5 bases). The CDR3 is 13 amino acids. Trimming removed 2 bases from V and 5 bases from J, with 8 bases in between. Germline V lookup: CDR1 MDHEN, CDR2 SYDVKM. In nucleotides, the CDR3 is TGTGCCAGCAGTTTACTAGCTAGAGATACGCAGTATTTT. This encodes CASSLLARDTQYF.

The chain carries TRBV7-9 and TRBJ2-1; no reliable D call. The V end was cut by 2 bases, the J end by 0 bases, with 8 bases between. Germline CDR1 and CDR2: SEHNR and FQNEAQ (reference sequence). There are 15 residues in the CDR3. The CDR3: CASSLPTNSYNEQFF. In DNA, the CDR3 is TGTGCCAGCAGCTTACCGACAAACTCCTACAATGAGCAGTTCTTC.

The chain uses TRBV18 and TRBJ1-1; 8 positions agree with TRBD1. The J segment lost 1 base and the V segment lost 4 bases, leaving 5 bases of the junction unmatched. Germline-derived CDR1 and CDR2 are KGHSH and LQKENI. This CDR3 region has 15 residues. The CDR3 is CASSLEGQANTEAFF. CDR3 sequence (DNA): TGTGCCAGCTCACTCGAGGGACAGGCGAACACTGAAGCTTTCTTT.

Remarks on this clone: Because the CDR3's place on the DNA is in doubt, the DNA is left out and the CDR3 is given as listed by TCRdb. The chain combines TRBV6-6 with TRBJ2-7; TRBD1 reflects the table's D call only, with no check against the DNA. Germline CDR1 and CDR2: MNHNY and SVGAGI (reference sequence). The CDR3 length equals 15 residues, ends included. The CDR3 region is CASREVATGAYQLHF.

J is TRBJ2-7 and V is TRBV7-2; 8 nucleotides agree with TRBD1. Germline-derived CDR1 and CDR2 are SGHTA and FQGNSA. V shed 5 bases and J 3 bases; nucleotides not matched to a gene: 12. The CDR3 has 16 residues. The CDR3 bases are TGTGCCAGCAGCCTCCAGACAGGGGTTGGGAACTACGAGCAGTACTTC. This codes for CASSLQTGVGNYEQYF.

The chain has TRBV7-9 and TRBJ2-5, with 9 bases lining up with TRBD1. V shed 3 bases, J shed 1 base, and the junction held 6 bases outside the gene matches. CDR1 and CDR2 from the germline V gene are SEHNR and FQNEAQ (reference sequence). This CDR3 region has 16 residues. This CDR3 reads CASSFGGTGIQETQYF. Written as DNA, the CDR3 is TGTGCCAGCAGCTTTGGCGGGACAGGGATCCAAGAGACCCAGTACTTC.

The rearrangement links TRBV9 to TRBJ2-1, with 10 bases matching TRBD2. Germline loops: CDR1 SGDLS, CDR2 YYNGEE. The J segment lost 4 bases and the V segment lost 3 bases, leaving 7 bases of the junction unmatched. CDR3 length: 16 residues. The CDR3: CASSGEGLAVYNEQFF. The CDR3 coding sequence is TGTGCCAGCAGCGGAGAAGGACTAGCGGTTTACAATGAGCAGTTCTTC.

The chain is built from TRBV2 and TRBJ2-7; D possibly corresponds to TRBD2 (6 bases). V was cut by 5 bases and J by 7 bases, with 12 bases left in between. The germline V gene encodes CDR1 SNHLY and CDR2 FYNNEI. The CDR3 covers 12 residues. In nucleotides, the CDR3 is TGTGCCAGCAGTATCCCGGAGGGTGAGCAGTACTTC. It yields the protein CASSIPEGEQYF.

CDR3 sequence reads: CASSLPGSRERTEAFF. As DNA, the CDR3 is TGTGCCAGCAGTTTACCGGGGTCTCGAGAACGGACTGAAGCTTTCTTT. The rearrangement links TRBV28 to TRBJ1-1; no reliable D call. This CDR3 has 16 amino acids. The ends were cut back, 2 bases at V and 5 bases at J, with 18 bases in the middle. Looked up from germline, CDR1 is MDHEN and CDR2 is SYDVKM.

The DNA of the CDR3 is TGCAGTGCTTCCAGCTATGGCTACACCTTC. It codes for CSASSYGYTF. This chain connects TRBV20-1 to TRBJ1-2; D unresolved. CDR1 is DFQATT, CDR2 SNEGSKA, per germline (reference sequence). Trimming took off 5 bases at V and 4 bases at J, with 5 bases between the two ends. The CDR3 runs to 10 residues.

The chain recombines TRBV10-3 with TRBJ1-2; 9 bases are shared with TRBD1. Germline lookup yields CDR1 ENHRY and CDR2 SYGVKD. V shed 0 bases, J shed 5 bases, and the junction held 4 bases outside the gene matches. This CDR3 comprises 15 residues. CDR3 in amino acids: CAISESGQGVYGYTF. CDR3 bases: TGTGCCATCAGTGAGTCGGGACAGGGTGTGTATGGCTACACCTTC.

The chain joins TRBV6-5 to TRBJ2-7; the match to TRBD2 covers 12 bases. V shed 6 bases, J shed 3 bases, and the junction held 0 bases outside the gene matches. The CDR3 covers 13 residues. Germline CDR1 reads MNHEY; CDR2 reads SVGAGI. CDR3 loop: CASRLAGGYEQYF. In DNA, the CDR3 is TGTGCCAGCAGACTAGCGGGAGGCTACGAGCAGTACTTC.

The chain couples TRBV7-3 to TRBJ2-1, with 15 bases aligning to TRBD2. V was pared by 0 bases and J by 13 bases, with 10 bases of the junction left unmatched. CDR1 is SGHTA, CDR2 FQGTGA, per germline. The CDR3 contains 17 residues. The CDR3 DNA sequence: TGTGCCAGCAGCTTAACCCCCGGACTAGCGGGAGGGCCGGATCAGTTCTTC. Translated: CASSLTPGLAGGPDQFF.

CDR3 sequence: CASSQDWRQARDTQYF. DNA for the CDR3: TGCGCCAGCAGCCAAGATTGGCGACAGGCTAGAGATACGCAGTATTTT. The chain combines TRBV4-3 with TRBJ2-3; maybe TRBD1 (6 bases). The germline V gene has CDR1 LGHNA and CDR2 YSLEER. V was pared by 0 bases and J by 5 bases, with 15 bases between. The CDR3 contains 16 residues.

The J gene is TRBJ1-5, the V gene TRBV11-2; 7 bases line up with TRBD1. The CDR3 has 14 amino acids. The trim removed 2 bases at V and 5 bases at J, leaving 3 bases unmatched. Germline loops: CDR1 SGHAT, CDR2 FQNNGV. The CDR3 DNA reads TGTGCCAGCAGCTTACAGGGGGTGGATCAGCCCCAGCATTTT. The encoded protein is CASSLQGVDQPQHF.

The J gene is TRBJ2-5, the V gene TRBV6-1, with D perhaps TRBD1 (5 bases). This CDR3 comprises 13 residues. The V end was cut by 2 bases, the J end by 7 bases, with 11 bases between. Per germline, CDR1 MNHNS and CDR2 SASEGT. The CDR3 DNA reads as TGTGCCAGCAGTGAATCAGGGATCGGGACCCAGTACTTC. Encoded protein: CASSESGIGTQYF.